These 10 T cell receptor beta chains were all obtained from the same sample, sequenced in a study of cytomegalovirus exposure and HLA in healthy donors (dated by TCRdb to the late 2010s). Preparation of the library involved the immunoSEQ multiplex PCR assay. For the multiplex PCR, a mixture combining 60 forward primers for TCR Vbeta segments and 13 reverse primers for TCR Jbeta segments was used. TCRdb took this table from immuneACCESS and kept in-frame rearrangements with V and J called. Such tables lack part of the clones; where checked against another copy, unresolved V genes explain under half of the gap, and the rest is unexplained. This sample is represented by 75,000 to 95,000 clones; around 84% of them were singletons. Under 2.5% of the sample goes to the ten largest clones. The sample was PBMCs. Receptors originate from a young man in good health and CMV-seronegative.

The chain employs TRBV25-1 and TRBJ1-5, with D unresolved. V dropped 4 bases and J dropped 0 bases, with 10 bases sitting between them. CDR1 is MGHDK, CDR2 SYGVNS, per germline. The CDR3 is 15 residues long. CDR3 DNA: TGTGCCAGCAGTGGGGCTCGCCTTAGCAATCAGCCCCAGCATTTT. Its protein product is CASSGARLSNQPQHF.

Remarks on this clone: The identical CDR3 is also encoded by other nucleotide sequences in the sample. The V gene is TRBV6-1, the J gene TRBJ2-3; 9 positions agree with TRBD2. The CDR3 contains 15 residues. CDR1 is MNHNS, CDR2 SASEGT, per germline. V lost 0 bases to trimming and J lost 4 bases; unmatched junction nucleotides: 2. CDR3 coding DNA: TGTGCCAGCAGTGAAGCTAGCGGGAGCCCAGATACGCAGTATTTT. Its protein product is CASSEASGSPDTQYF.

The chain links TRBV7-8 to TRBJ1-2, with 7 nucleotides matching TRBD1. V trimming: 4 bases; J trimming: 4 bases; junction bases outside the gene matches: 6. The CDR3 covers 14 residues. Germline V lookup: CDR1 SGHVS, CDR2 FQNEAQ. This CDR3 reads CASSSDRVGYGYTF. The CDR3 DNA follows: TGTGCCAGCAGCTCTGACAGGGTCGGCTATGGCTACACCTTC.

The CDR3 sequence: CSVEGFGLAGANEQFF. CDR3 sequence (DNA): TGCAGCGTTGAGGGTTTTGGACTAGCGGGAGCAAATGAGCAGTTCTTC. The gene calls are TRBV29-1 and TRBJ2-1; 13 positions agree with TRBD2. The CDR3 runs 16 residues. Trimming took 3 bases from V and 7 from J; bases not matched to a gene: 9. Per the germline V gene, CDR1 is SQVTM and CDR2 is ANQGSEA.

V is TRBV6-1 and J is TRBJ1-6, with 7 bases identical to TRBD1. The CDR3 has 15 residues. Germline values: CDR1 MNHNS, CDR2 SASEGT. V lost 6 bases to trimming and J lost 7 bases; unmatched junction nucleotides: 9. DNA for the CDR3: TGTGCCAGCAGACAGGGGATGATAATGAATTCACCCCTCCACTTT. This translates into CASRQGMIMNSPLHF.

V and J are TRBV6-6 and TRBJ2-1; 7 positions agree with TRBD1. Germline V gene lookup returns CDR1 MNHNY and CDR2 SVGAGI (reference sequence). The CDR3 loop spans 13 amino acids. With V trimmed by 10 bases and J by 1 base, 4 bases remained unmatched. CDR3 coding DNA: TGTGCCACCACGGGACAGTCCTACAATGAGCAGTTCTTC. Residues: CATTGQSYNEQFF.

The chain combines TRBV5-1 with TRBJ1-1; perhaps TRBD1 as D (6 bases). Germline loops: CDR1 SGHRS, CDR2 YFSETQ. V lost 4 bases, J lost 4 bases, and 11 bases lay in between. The CDR3 runs 13 residues. The CDR3 region is CASSGLGGTEAFF. The CDR3 DNA reads TGCGCCAGCAGCGGACTAGGGGGCACTGAAGCTTTCTTT.

This chain joins TRBV28 and TRBJ2-3; 9 positions match TRBD1. CDR1 is MDHEN, CDR2 SYDVKM, per germline. Losses at the gene ends were 4 bases for V and 2 bases for J; bases not matched to a gene: 7. The CDR3 loop spans 16 amino acids. Here the CDR3 reads CASSSAGTGFTDTQYF. The CDR3 region has the DNA TGTGCCAGCAGTTCGGCCGGGACAGGGTTCACAGATACGCAGTATTTT.

The CDR3 reads CSVERGSNTEAFF. CDR3 DNA sequence: TGCAGCGTTGAAAGGGGTAGTAACACTGAAGCTTTCTTT. The chain joins TRBV29-1 to TRBJ1-1, with a tentative D call TRBD1 (5 bases). Trimming left V 2 bases short and J 2 bases short, with 9 bases between. The CDR3 consists of 13 residues. Germline loops: CDR1 SQVTM, CDR2 ANQGSEA.

The table lists this clone with a count of one. The gene calls are TRBV11-2 and TRBJ2-1, with 9 bases identical to TRBD2. CDR3 size: 15 residues. Trimming took 3 bases from V and 9 from J; bases not matched to a gene: 9. Germline CDR1 SGHAT, CDR2 FQNNGV. The CDR3 DNA sequence: TGTGCCAGCAGCTTCTCCGGGGCGGGAGGGTCTGAGCAGTTCTTC. Protein sequence: CASSFSGAGGSEQFF.